This T cell receptor (beta chain) was sequenced for a study of shared clonotypes between healthy human individuals. Whole-study findings and limits: A reduction in generation probabilities was seen for non-shared clonotypes relative to those shared by all four donors.

Naive CD8 cells lacked CD45RO, underwent positive selection for CCR7 and left out terminally differentiated effector memory CD45RA+ cells. Concerning this clone itself: Its specificity is unknown.

The data were produced by immunoSEQ multiplex PCR, yet TCRdb's version contains in-frame clones alone and is incomplete. The profile covers about 2 million clones, with about 95% appearing a single time and more than 0.9% taken by the ten largest. The CDR3 spans 14 residues. J was trimmed by 7 bases and V by 3 bases; bases with no gene match: 2. Germline CDR1 is PRHDT and CDR2 is FYEKMQ (reference sequence). This clonotype was obtained from a man aged 18 to 30 in good health. Sequencing was done on a sample of naive CD8+ T cells sorted from blood. This chain joins TRBV13 and TRBJ1-6; TRBD1 matches at 8 bases. The CDR3 nucleotides read TGTGCCAGCAGCTTGACAGGGGAAAATTCACCCCTCCACTTT. Protein: CASSLTGENSPLHF.